The sample holds a few counts of the clone carrying this T cell receptor (beta chain). Its antigen is currently unknown. Sequencing targeted expressed TCRB transcripts, as all isolated RNA had been reverse transcribed. The protocol was immunoSEQ multiplex PCR, while the TCRdb copy is restricted to in-frame clones and leaves out a portion. The sample carries some 270,000 clones, 11% recorded once. The data originate from a study of beta chain features in type 1 diabetes. Overall study results and limits: All four CD4+ subsets from Type 1 diabetes patients carried moderately but significantly shorter TCRB CDR3s. Researchers caution that PCR might favor shorter templates, equally among patients and controls.

V lost 1 base and J lost 4, with 8 bases in between. The CDR3 covers 13 residues. Germline loops: CDR1 SEHNR, CDR2 FQNEAQ (reference sequence). The sequenced sample consisted of naive CD4+ T cells from blood. This rearrangement joins TRBV7-9 to TRBJ2-7; no reliable D call. This receptor was identified in a man aged 30 to 45 with type 1 diabetes. CDR3 sequence reads: CASSLGPQYEQYF. The DNA of the CDR3 is TGTGCCAGCAGCTTAGGGCCCCAGTACGAGCAGTACTTC. The full variable domain, its missing parts supplied by reference TRBV7-9 and TRBJ2-7, is DTGVSQNPRHKITKRGQNVTFRCDPISEHNRLYWYRQTLGQGPEFLTYFQNEAQLEKSRLLSDRFSAERPKGSFSTLEIQRTEQGDSAMYLCASSLGPQYEQYFGPGTRLTVT.